The clone carrying this T cell receptor (beta chain) has more than one count but fewer than ten. The target antigen is unknown. TCRdb analysed the RT-PCR reads with MiXCR anew, one entry per CDR3 protein. The table has 800,000 to 1,000,000 distinct CDR3 sequences, about 20% seen once; the top ten hold roughly 10%. The junction had 7 bases not matched to a gene; V was cut back by 4 bases and J by 7 bases. The CDR3 has 14 amino acids. The germline CDR1 and CDR2 sequences are DFQATT and SNEGSKA (reference sequence). This specimen comes from a study of response to subunit inactivated influenza vaccine. Study-wide results and caveats: Each seasonal flu vaccination may recruit only limited new T cells, authors suggested.

The sample was PBMCs from blood, taken about 5 days after vaccination. V gene TRBV20-1 combines with J gene TRBJ2-1, with 10 positions matching TRBD2. The origin of this receptor is a man aged 45-60 years who received an inactivated influenza vaccine. CDR3 coding DNA: TGCAGTGCTACAGCGGGGGGGATAGAGAATGAGCAGTTCTTC. This gives the protein CSATAGGIENEQFF.